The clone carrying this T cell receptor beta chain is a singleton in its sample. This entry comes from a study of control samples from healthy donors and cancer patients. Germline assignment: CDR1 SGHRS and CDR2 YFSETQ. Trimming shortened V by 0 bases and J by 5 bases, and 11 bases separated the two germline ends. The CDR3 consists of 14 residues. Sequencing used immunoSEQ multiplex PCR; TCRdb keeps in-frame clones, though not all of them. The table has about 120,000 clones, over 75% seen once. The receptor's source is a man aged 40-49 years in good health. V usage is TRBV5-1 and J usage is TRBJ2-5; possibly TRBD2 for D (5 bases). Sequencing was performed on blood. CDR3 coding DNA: TGCGCCAGCAGCTTGGGGGCAGCGGCGGAGACCCAGTACTTC. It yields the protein CASSLGAAAETQYF.